Listed here are 24 T cell receptor beta chains from one sample, sequenced in a study of Ad26.COV2.S vaccination and SARS-CoV-2 variants. Produced via immunoSEQ multiplex PCR; TCRdb's table is partial and in-frame only. The table records roughly 410,000 clones, roughly four fifths of them present only once. Documented treatment: 19 received Ad26.COV2.S at low or high dose, single or two shots; about five received placebo; per-sample allocation not given. Vaccine and placebo recipients were sampled on day 63 after the first injection. Material: peripheral blood, obtained in a trial of Ad26.COV2.S vaccine versus placebo. All receptors derive from a person between 18 and 65 years old who received the Ad26.COV2.S COVID-19 vaccine or a placebo.

The J gene is TRBJ2-7, the V gene TRBV4-3, with 9 nucleotides matching TRBD1. The CDR3 has 14 residues. After removal of 5 bases from V and 11 bases from J, the junction contained 13 bases not matched to a gene. The germline gives CDR1 LGHNA, CDR2 YSLEER. In DNA form, the CDR3 reads TGCGCCAGCAGCGCCACCGGGACAGGGCATGAGAAGTACTTC. This sequence encodes CASSATGTGHEKYF.

The CDR3 region is CAWNRDRPPYEQYF. For the CDR3, the DNA is TGTGCCTGGAATCGGGACAGACCCCCCTACGAGCAGTACTTC. The chain has TRBV30 and TRBJ2-7, with TRBD1 identical over 7 bases. CDR1 is GTSNPN and CDR2 is SVGIG in the germline V gene (reference sequence). The CDR3 spans 14 residues. J lost 2 bases, V lost 4 bases, and 8 bases had no gene match. Combining the CDR3 with reference TRBV30 and TRBJ2-7 gives the whole variable domain SQTIHQWPATLVQPVGSPLSLECTVEGTSNPNLYWYRQAAGRGLQLLFYSVGIGQISSEVPQNLSASRPQDRQFILSSKKLLLSDSGFYLCAWNRDRPPYEQYFGPGTRLTVT.

The rearrangement joins TRBV12-5 to TRBJ2-1; D not certain. V was pared by 7 bases and J by 4 bases, with 8 bases between. The CDR3 totals 12 residues. CDR1 and CDR2 (germline): LGHNT, FRNRAP. The CDR3 spells CASALQYNEQFF. CDR3 bases: TGTGCTAGTGCCCTCCAGTACAATGAGCAGTTCTTC.

The chain employs TRBV5-6 and TRBJ2-7; maybe TRBD1 (6 bases). Germline CDR1 and CDR2: SGHDT and YYEEEE. Trimming removed 4 bases from V and 4 bases from J, with 15 bases in between. The CDR3 runs to 14 residues. CDR3 coding DNA: TGTGCCAGCAGCCTTGGTAGGGGGTTGTACGAGCAGTACTTC. It specifies CASSLGRGLYEQYF.

CDR3 sequence (DNA): TGTGCCAGCAGCTTAGTAGCGGAAACCATCAATGAGCAGTTCTTC. This translates into CASSLVAETINEQFF. This rearrangement joins TRBV11-2 to TRBJ2-1, with a tentative D call TRBD2 (6 bases). The V gene's germline CDR1 is SGHAT and CDR2 FQNNGV. V was clipped by 1 base and J by 6 bases, with 13 bases between them. The CDR3 loop spans 15 amino acids.

Turning to this clone: One junction end disagrees with the germline gene, perhaps due to a read error. The chain employs TRBV5-5 and TRBJ1-3; no clear D. The CDR3 contains 15 residues. CDR1 is SGHKS and CDR2 is YYEKEE in the germline V gene (reference sequence). The CDR3 reads CASSLSSRAGNTIYF. The DNA of the CDR3 is TGTGCCAGCAGCTTAAGTTCTCGCGCTGGGAACACCATATATTTT. Using reference TRBV5-5 and TRBJ1-3 for the parts outside the CDR3, the full variable domain is DAGVTQSPTHLIKTRGQQVTLRCSPISGHKSVSWYQQVLGQGPQFIFQYYEKEERGRGNFPDRFSARQFPNYSSELNVNALLLGDSALYLCASSLSSRAGNTIYFGEGSWLTVV.

The rearrangement links TRBV25-1 to TRBJ1-1; D not certain. Looked up from germline, CDR1 is MGHDK and CDR2 is SYGVNS. The CDR3 runs 14 residues. V shed 6 bases and J shed 6 bases, with 17 bases lying between them. CDR3 sequence: CASRARSQAAEAFF. The DNA of the CDR3 is TGTGCCAGCAGGGCGAGATCCCAAGCGGCTGAAGCTTTCTTT.

The rearrangement joins TRBV7-2 to TRBJ1-1, with no clear D. V gave up 2 bases and J gave up 6 bases, with 10 bases separating them. CDR3 size: 13 residues. Germline CDR1 reads SGHTA; CDR2 reads FQGNSA. The CDR3 loop is CASSLRGTPEAFF. The CDR3, as DNA: TGTGCCAGCAGCTTACGGGGTACGCCTGAAGCTTTCTTT.

The chain couples TRBV3-1 (or the pseudogene TRBV3-2) to TRBJ2-7; no reliable D call. Trimming took 1 base from V and 6 from J, leaving 13 bases between them. The germline V gene encodes CDR1 LGHDT and CDR2 YNNKEL (reference sequence). There are 14 residues in the CDR3. Here the CDR3 reads CASSQGVTTSEQYF. The CDR3 DNA is TGTGCCAGCAGCCAAGGGGTTACAACGAGCGAGCAGTACTTC.

The chain is built from TRBV19 and TRBJ1-1; D is undetermined. V lost 4 bases to trimming and J lost 8 bases, with 17 bases between them. Germline values: CDR1 LNHDA, CDR2 SQIVND (reference sequence). The CDR3 loop spans 14 amino acids. CDR3 coding DNA: TGTGCCAGTAGTACCCCGGGAGCCAGCCCCGAAGCTTTCTTT. Residues: CASSTPGASPEAFF.

This clone was observed once. The V and J genes are TRBV3-1 (or the pseudogene TRBV3-2) and TRBJ2-5, with a tentative D call TRBD2 (5 bases). Germline CDR1 and CDR2: LGHDT and YNNKEL (reference sequence). The CDR3 runs to 12 residues. With 6 bases removed from V and 9 bases from J, the gap between germline ends came to 14 bases. CDR3 in amino acids: CASRSLAFSQYF. CDR3 coding DNA: TGTGCCAGCAGGTCTCTAGCATTCTCCCAGTACTTC.

The rearrangement links TRBV4-1 to TRBJ2-5; possible D gene TRBD1, 6 bases. CDR3 length equals 14 residues. Trimming took 4 bases from V and 5 from J, leaving 14 bases between them. Germline CDR1 and CDR2: MGHRA and YSYEKL. DNA for the CDR3: TGCGCCAGCAGCCCCCAGACAGGCGGGGAGACCCAGTACTTC. It encodes CASSPQTGGETQYF.

This clone was counted only a few times. The chain links TRBV3-1 (or the pseudogene TRBV3-2) to TRBJ1-4; D ambiguous. V gave up 1 base and J gave up 6 bases, with 9 bases separating them. Germline V gene data show CDR1 as LGHDT and CDR2 as YNNKEL (reference sequence). CDR3 length: 14 residues. CDR3: CASSQGRWDEKLFF. The CDR3 DNA sequence: TGTGCCAGCAGCCAAGGGCGGTGGGATGAAAAACTGTTTTTT.

This clone was seen a handful of times. This rearrangement joins TRBV7-9 to TRBJ2-7; 7 nucleotides align to TRBD1. V gave up 1 base and J gave up 5 bases; unmatched junction bases: 5. The V gene's germline CDR1 is SEHNR and CDR2 FQNEAQ (reference sequence). The CDR3 runs to 14 residues. The CDR3 DNA reads TGTGCCAGCAGCTTAGGACAGGGTAACAACGAGCAGTACTTC. It translates to CASSLGQGNNEQYF.

This rearrangement joins TRBV11-3 to TRBJ2-7, with D perhaps TRBD2 (5 bases). The V gene lost 5 bases and the J gene lost 3 bases, with 17 bases spanning the gap. Germline CDR1 and CDR2: SGHNT and YENEEA. The CDR3 has 15 residues. The CDR3 sequence: CASSRLGGRGYEQYF. CDR3 nucleotides: TGTGCCAGCAGCCGACTGGGTGGGAGAGGCTACGAGCAGTACTTC.

This chain uses TRBV18 with TRBJ1-2, with D unclear. Trimming shortened V by 1 base and J by 6 bases, and 12 bases separated the two germline ends. In germline, CDR1 is KGHSH, CDR2 LQKENI. The CDR3 runs to 14 residues. The CDR3 protein is CASSPRSKADGYTF. CDR3 DNA: TGTGCCAGCTCACCACGGTCAAAGGCTGATGGCTACACCTTC.

The rearrangement links TRBV7-3 to TRBJ1-2; TRBD1 might be the D (5 bases). Germline V lookup: CDR1 SGHTA, CDR2 FQGTGA. V lost 5 bases, J lost 4 bases, and 11 bases lay in between. This CDR3 is built from 13 residues. The CDR3, as DNA: TGTGCCAGCAGCCCGGGGCGGAGCTATGGCTACACCTTC. It codes for CASSPGRSYGYTF.

The chain is built from TRBV9 and TRBJ2-3; D is possibly TRBD1 (5 bases). CDR1 is SGDLS and CDR2 is YYNGEE in the germline V gene. V dropped 4 bases and J dropped 4 bases, with 13 bases sitting between them. The CDR3 sequence is 14 residues long. The DNA for the CDR3 is TGTGCCAGCAGCACTGACAGTTCCCCAGATACGCAGTATTTT. Encoded protein: CASSTDSSPDTQYF.

The chain recombines TRBV6-4 with TRBJ2-2; 7 bases line up with TRBD1. V dropped 5 bases and J dropped 1; count of bases not matched to a gene: 7. Germline V gives CDR1 MRHNA, CDR2 SNTAGT. The CDR3 consists of 16 residues. The CDR3 region is CASSTQGQMNTGELFF. In DNA, the CDR3 is TGTGCCAGCAGTACCCAGGGACAGATGAACACCGGGGAGCTGTTTTTT.

V is TRBV12-2 and J is TRBJ2-2; no check of the table's D call, TRBD2, against the DNA was made. TRBV12-2 is recorded as a pseudogene. The CDR3 spans 16 residues. The CDR3 reads CASRLGRLAGTGELFF. CDR3 nucleotide sequence: TGTGCAAGTCGCTTAGGTCGGCTAGCCGGCACCGGGGAGCTGTTTTTT.

This chain connects TRBV27 to TRBJ2-7; 9 nucleotides line up with TRBD1. V was clipped by 0 bases and J by 3 bases; unmatched bases: 3. Germline V gene lookup returns CDR1 MNHEY and CDR2 SMNVEV (reference sequence). The CDR3 contains 15 residues. For the CDR3, the DNA is TGTGCCAGCAGTTTATCAGGGACAGGGCTCTACGAGCAGTACTTC. The encoded protein is CASSLSGTGLYEQYF.

V gene TRBV7-2 combines with J gene TRBJ2-1; no clear D gene. V lost 5 bases to trimming and J lost 6 bases, with 8 bases between them. This CDR3 spans 12 amino acids. The germline V gene has CDR1 SGHTA and CDR2 FQGNSA. CDR3 protein: CASSPQFNEQFF. CDR3 nucleotides: TGTGCCAGCAGCCCACAGTTCAATGAGCAGTTCTTC.

The V gene is TRBV5-1, the J gene TRBJ2-2; no clear D. V lost 0 bases and J 4 bases, leaving 13 bases between the germline ends. The CDR3 has 16 residues. Germline-derived CDR1 and CDR2 are SGHRS and YFSETQ. CDR3 residues: CASSLVGVTGTGELFF. DNA for the CDR3: TGCGCCAGCAGCTTGGTTGGGGTTACGGGCACCGGGGAGCTGTTTTTT.

The chain is built from TRBV7-2 and TRBJ2-7; D gene ambiguous. V dropped 1 base and J dropped 6 bases, with 13 bases sitting between them. The CDR3 is made up of 14 amino acids. Germline CDR1 and CDR2: SGHTA and FQGNSA. For the CDR3, the DNA is TGTGCCAGCAGCTTAGTAACGATATCGGGCGAGCAGTACTTC. This codes for CASSLVTISGEQYF.